Below are 2 T cell receptor beta chains sequenced from a single sample in a study of shared clonotypes between healthy human individuals. Here immunoSEQ multiplex PCR was the method, and the copy in TCRdb shows in-frame clones only, minus some. The sample lists 550,000 to 800,000 clones, under 80% seen once, with 1.5% to 2% in the top ten. The specimen sequenced was memory CD4+ T cells sorted from blood. Subset of the sample: CD45RA-negative fraction. The receptors were gathered from a woman aged 30 to 39 in good health.

This chain joins TRBV28 and TRBJ2-2; D gene ambiguous. This CDR3 contains 13 residues. Looked up from germline, CDR1 is MDHEN and CDR2 is SYDVKM. V was pared by 7 bases and J by 0 bases, with 6 bases between. CDR3 sequence (DNA): TGTGCCAGCAAGGATACGAACACCGGGGAGCTGTTTTTT. Its translation is CASKDTNTGELFF.

This chain connects TRBV6-5 to TRBJ2-4; D call uncertain. V was trimmed by 0 bases and J by 7 bases, leaving 13 bases between them. This CDR3 has 15 amino acids. Germline CDR1 reads MNHEY; CDR2 reads SVGAGI. CDR3: CASSYSKDVGNIQYF. As DNA, the CDR3 is TGTGCCAGCAGTTACTCGAAGGACGTAGGGAACATTCAGTACTTC.